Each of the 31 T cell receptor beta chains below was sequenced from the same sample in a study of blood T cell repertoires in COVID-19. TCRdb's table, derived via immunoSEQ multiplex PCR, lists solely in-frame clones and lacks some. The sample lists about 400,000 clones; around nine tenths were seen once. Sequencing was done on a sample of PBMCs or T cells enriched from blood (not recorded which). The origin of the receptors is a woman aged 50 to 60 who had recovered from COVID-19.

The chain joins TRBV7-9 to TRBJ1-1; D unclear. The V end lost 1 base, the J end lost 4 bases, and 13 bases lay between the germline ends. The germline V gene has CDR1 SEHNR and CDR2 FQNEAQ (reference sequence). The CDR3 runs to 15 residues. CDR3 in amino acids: CASSLDLSTTTEAFF. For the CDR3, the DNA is TGTGCCAGCAGCTTAGATTTGTCAACAACCACTGAAGCTTTCTTT.

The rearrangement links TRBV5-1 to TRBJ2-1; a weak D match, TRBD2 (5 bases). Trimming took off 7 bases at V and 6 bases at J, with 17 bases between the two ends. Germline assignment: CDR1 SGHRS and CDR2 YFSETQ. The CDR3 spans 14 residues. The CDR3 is CASEGPGRFNEQFF. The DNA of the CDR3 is TGCGCCAGCGAGGGTCCGGGCCGGTTCAATGAGCAGTTCTTC.

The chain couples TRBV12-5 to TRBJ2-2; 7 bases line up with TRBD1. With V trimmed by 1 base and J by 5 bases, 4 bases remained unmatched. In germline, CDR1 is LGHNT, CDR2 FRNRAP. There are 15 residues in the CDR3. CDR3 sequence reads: CASGLGQGVTGELFF. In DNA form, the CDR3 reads TGTGCTAGTGGTTTGGGACAGGGTGTTACCGGGGAGCTGTTTTTT.

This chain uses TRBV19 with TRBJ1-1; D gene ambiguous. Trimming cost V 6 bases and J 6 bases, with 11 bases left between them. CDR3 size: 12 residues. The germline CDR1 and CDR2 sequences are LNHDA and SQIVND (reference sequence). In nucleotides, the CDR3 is TGTGCCAGTAGGACGGACTGGGCTGAAGCTTTCTTT. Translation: CASRTDWAEAFF.

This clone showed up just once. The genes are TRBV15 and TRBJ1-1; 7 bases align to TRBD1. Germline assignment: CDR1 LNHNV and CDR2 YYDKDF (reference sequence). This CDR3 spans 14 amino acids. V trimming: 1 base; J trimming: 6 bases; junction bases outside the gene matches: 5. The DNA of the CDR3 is TGTGCCACCAGCAGAGTGGGGACAGACGCTGAAGCTTTCTTT. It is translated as CATSRVGTDAEAFF. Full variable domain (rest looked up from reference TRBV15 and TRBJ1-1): DAMVIQNPRYQVTQFGKPVTLSCSQTLNHNVMYWYQQKSSQAPKLLFHYYDKDFNNEADTPDNFQSRRPNTSFCFLDIRSPGLGDTAMYLCATSRVGTDAEAFFGQGTRLTVV.

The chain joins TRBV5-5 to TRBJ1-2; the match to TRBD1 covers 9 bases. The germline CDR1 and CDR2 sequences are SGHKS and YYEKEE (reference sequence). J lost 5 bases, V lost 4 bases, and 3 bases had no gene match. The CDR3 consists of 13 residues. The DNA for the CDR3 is TGTGCCAGCAGCCAACAGGGGGCGTATGGCTACACCTTC. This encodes CASSQQGAYGYTF.

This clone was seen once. The CDR3, as DNA: TGTGCCAGCAGTGTCGGGGGGGACAGGGGGCGGAATGAGCAGTTCTTC. Its protein product is CASSVGGDRGRNEQFF. The chain combines TRBV28 with TRBJ2-1; 12 nucleotides align to TRBD1. There are 16 residues in the CDR3. V trimming: 5 bases; J trimming: 7 bases; junction bases outside the gene matches: 9. The germline V gene encodes CDR1 MDHEN and CDR2 SYDVKM. Looking up the rest from reference TRBV28 and TRBJ2-1 gives the full variable domain: DVKVTQSSRYLVKRTGEKVFLECVQDMDHENMFWYRQDPGLGLRLIYFSYDVKMKEKGDIPEGYSVSREKKERFSLILESASTNQTSMYLCASSVGGDRGRNEQFFGPGTRLTVL.

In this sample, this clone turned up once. DNA for the CDR3: TGTGCCAGCGGCAGGGGTGGTCAGCCCCAGCATTTT. Protein: CASGRGGQPQHF. The chain employs TRBV2 and TRBJ1-5, with a possible D match to TRBD1 (6 bases). V shed 8 bases and J shed 6 bases, with 11 bases lying between them. The V gene's germline CDR1 is SNHLY and CDR2 FYNNEI. The CDR3 is made up of 12 amino acids.

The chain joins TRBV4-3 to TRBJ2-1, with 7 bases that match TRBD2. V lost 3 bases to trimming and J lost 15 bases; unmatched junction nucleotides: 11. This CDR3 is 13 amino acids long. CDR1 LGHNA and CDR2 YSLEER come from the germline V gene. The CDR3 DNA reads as TGCGCCAGCAGCCAGACTCCCGGGGGGAGGATGTTCTTC. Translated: CASSQTPGGRMFF.

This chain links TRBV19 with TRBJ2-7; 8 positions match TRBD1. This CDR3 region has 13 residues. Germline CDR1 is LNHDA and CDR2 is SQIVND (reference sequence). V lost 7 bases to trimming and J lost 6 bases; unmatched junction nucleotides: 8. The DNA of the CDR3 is TGTGCCAGTAAAGGACAGGGAAATGGCGAGCAGTACTTC. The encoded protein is CASKGQGNGEQYF.

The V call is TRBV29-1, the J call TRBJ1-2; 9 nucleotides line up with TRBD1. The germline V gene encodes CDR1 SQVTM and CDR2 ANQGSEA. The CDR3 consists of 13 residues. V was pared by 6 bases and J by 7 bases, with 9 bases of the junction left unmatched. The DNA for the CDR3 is TGCAGCGTGGATACAGGGGGCGCGTTTGGCTACACCTTC. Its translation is CSVDTGGAFGYTF.

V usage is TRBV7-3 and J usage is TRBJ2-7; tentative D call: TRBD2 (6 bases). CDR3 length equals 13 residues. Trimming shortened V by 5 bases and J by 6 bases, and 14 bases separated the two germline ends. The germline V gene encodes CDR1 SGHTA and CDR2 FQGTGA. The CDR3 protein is CASSPGGPLEQYF. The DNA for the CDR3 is TGTGCCAGCAGCCCCGGGGGACCTCTCGAGCAGTACTTC.

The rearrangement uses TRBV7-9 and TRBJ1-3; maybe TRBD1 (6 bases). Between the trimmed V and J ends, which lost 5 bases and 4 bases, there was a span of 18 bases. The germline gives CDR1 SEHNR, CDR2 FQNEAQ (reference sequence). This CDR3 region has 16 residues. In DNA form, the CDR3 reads TGTGCCAGCAGCCAACCAGGGGCGTCAGGGGGAAACACCATATATTTT. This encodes CASSQPGASGGNTIYF.

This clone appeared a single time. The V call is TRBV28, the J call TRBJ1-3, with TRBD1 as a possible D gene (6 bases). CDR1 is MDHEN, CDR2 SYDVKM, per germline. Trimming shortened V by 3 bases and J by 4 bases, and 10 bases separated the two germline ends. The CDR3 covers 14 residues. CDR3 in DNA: TGTGCCAGCAGTTTGGGGGGGCGAGGAAACACCATATATTTT. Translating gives CASSLGGRGNTIYF.

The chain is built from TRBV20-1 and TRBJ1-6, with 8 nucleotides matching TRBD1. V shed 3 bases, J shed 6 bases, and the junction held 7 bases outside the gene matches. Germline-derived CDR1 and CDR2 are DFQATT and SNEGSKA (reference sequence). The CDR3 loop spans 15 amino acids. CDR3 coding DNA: TGCAGTGCTAGTTCGGACAGGGTCTTTAATTCACCCCTCCACTTT. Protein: CSASSDRVFNSPLHF.

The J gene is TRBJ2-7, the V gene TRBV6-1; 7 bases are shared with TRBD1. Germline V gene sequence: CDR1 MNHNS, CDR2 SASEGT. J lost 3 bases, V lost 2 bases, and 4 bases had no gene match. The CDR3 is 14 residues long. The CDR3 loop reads CASSEQDRDYEQYF. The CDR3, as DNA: TGTGCCAGCAGTGAACAAGACAGGGACTACGAGCAGTACTTC.

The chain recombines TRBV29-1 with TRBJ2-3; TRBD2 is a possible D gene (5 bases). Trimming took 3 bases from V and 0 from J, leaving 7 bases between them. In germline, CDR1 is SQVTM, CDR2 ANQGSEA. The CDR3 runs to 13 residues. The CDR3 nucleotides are TGCAGCGTTGACTTAGCGAGCACAGATACGCAGTATTTT. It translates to CSVDLASTDTQYF.

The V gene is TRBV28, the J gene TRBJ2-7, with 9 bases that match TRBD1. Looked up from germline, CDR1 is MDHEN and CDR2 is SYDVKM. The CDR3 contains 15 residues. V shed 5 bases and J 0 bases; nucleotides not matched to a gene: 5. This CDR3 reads CASSNGQGSSYEQYF. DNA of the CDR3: TGTGCCAGCAGTAATGGACAGGGGAGCTCCTACGAGCAGTACTTC.

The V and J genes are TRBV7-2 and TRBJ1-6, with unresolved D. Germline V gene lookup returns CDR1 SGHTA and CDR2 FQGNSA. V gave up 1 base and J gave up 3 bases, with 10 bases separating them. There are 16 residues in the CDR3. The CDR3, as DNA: TGTGCCAGCAGCTTAGACGCGGGTAGCTATAATTCACCCCTCCACTTT. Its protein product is CASSLDAGSYNSPLHF. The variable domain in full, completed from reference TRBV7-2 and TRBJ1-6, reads GAGVSQSPSNKVTEKGKDVELRCDPISGHTALYWYRQSLGQGLEFLIYFQGNSAPDKSGLPSDRFSAERTGGSVSTLTIQRTQQEDSAVYLCASSLDAGSYNSPLHFGNGTRLTVT.

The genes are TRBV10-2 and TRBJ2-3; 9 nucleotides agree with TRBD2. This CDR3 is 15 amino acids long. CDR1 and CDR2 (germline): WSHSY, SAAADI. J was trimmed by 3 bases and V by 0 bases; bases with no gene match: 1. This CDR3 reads CASSESLAGTDTQYF. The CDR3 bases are TGCGCCAGCAGTGAGTCGCTAGCGGGGACAGATACGCAGTATTTT.

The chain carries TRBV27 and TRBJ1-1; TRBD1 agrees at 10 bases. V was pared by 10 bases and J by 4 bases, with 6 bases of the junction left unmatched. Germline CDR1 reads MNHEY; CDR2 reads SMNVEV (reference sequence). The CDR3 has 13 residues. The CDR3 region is CANWTGGLTEAFF. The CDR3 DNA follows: TGTGCCAACTGGACAGGGGGTCTCACTGAAGCTTTCTTT.

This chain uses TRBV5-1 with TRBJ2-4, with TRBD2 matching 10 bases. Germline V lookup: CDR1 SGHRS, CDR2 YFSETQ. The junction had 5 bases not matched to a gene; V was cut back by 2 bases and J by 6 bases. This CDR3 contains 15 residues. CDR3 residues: CASSFSSGGTNIQYF. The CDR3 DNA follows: TGCGCCAGCAGCTTCTCTAGCGGGGGCACAAACATTCAGTACTTC.

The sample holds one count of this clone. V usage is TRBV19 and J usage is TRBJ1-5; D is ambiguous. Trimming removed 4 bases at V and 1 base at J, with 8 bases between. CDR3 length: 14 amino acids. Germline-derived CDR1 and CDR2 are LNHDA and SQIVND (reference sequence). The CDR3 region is CASSTAWSNQPQHF. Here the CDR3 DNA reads TGTGCCAGTAGTACAGCGTGGAGCAATCAGCCCCAGCATTTT.

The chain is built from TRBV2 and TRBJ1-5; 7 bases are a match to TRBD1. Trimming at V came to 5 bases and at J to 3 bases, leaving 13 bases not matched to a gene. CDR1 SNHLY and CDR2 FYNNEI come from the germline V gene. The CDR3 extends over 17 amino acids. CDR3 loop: CASSLIRDSVFNQPQHF. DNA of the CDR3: TGTGCCAGCAGTCTAATCCGGGACAGCGTCTTCAATCAGCCCCAGCATTTT.

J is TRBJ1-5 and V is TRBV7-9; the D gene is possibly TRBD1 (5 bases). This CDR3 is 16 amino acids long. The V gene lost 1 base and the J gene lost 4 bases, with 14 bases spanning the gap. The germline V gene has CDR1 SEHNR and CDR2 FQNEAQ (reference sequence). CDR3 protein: CASSLGGGAWNQPQHF. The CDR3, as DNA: TGTGCCAGCAGCTTAGGGGGGGGAGCCTGGAATCAGCCCCAGCATTTT.

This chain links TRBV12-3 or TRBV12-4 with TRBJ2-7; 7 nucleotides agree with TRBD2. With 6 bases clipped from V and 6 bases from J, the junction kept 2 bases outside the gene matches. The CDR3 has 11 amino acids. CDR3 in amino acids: CASRGGVEQYF. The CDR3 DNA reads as TGTGCCAGCAGGGGGGGGGTCGAGCAGTACTTC.

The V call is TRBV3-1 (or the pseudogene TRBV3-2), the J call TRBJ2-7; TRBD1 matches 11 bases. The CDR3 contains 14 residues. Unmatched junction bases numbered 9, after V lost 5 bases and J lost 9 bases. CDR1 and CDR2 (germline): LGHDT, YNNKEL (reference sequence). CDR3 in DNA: TGTGCCAGCAGCTCCGGGACAGGGGGTACGACGCAGTACTTC. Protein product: CASSSGTGGTTQYF.

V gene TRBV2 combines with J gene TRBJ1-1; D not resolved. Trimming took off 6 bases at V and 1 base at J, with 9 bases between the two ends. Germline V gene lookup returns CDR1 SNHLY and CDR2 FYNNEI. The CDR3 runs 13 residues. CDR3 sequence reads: CASSSIENTEAFF. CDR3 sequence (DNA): TGTGCCAGCAGCTCTATAGAGAACACTGAAGCTTTCTTT.

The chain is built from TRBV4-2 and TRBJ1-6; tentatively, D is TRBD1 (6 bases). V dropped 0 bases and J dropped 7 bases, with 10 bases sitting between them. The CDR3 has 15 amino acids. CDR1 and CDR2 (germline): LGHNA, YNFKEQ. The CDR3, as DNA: TGTGCCAGCAGCCAAGAGAGACAGGAGAATTCACCCCTCCACTTT. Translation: CASSQERQENSPLHF.

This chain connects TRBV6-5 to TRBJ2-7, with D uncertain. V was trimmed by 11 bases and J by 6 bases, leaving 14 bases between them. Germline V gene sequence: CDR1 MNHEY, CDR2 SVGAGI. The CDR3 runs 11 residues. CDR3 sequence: CAGPTRTEQYF. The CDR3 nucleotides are TGTGCCGGCCCAACCCGCACCGAGCAGTACTTC.

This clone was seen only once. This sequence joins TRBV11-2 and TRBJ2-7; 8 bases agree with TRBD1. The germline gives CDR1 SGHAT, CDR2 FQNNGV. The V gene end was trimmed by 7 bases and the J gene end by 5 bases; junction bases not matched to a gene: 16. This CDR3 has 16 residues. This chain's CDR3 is CASTSPGRTGSDEQYF. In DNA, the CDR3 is TGTGCCAGCACCTCCCCGGGTCGGACAGGGTCCGACGAGCAGTACTTC.